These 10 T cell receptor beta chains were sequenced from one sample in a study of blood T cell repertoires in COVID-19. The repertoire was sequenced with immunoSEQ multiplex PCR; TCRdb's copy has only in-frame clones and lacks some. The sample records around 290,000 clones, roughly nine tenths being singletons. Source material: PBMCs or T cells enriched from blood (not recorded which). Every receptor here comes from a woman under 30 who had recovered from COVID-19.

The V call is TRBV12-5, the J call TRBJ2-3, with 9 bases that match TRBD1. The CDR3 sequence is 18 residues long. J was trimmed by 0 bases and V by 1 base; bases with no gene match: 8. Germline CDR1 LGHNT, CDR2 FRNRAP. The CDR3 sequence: CASGLGRQGGTSTDTQYF. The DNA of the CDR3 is TGTGCTAGTGGTTTGGGACGACAGGGGGGAACTAGCACAGATACGCAGTATTTT.

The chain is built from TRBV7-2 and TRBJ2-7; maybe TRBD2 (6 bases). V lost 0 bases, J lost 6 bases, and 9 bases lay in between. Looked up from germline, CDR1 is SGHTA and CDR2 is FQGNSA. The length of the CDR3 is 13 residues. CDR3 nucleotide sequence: TGTGCCAGCAGCTTAGCGCGGGGTATCGAGCAGTACTTC. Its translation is CASSLARGIEQYF.

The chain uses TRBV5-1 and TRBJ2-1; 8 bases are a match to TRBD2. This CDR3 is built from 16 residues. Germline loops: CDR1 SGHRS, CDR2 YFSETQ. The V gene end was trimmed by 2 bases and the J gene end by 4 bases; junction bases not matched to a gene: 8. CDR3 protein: CASSFFRQREYNEQFF. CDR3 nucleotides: TGCGCCAGCAGCTTTTTTAGACAGCGGGAGTACAATGAGCAGTTCTTC.

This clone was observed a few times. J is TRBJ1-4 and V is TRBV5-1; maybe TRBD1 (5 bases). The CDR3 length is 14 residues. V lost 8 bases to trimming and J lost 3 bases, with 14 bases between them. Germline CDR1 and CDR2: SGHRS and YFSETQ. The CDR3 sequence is CASSQEPSNEKLFF. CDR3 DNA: TGCGCCAGTTCACAGGAGCCCTCTAATGAAAAACTGTTTTTT.

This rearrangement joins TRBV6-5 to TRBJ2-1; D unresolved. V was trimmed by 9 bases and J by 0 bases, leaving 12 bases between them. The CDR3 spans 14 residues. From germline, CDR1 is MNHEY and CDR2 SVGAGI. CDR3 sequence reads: CASRFLSSYNEQFF. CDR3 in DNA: TGTGCCAGTCGATTTTTGAGCTCCTACAATGAGCAGTTCTTC.

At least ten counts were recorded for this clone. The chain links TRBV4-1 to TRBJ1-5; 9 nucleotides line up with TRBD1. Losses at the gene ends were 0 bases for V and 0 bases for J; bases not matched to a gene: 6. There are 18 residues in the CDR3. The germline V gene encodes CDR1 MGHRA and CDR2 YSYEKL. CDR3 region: CASSQDGDRAYSNQPQHF. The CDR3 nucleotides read TGCGCCAGCAGCCAAGATGGGGACAGGGCCTATAGCAATCAGCCCCAGCATTTT.

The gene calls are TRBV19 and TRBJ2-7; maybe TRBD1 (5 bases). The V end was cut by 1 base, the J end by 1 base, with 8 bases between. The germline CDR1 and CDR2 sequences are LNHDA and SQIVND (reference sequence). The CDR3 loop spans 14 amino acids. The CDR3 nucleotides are TGTGCCAGTAGTATAGCTCAGGGATCCTACGAGCAGTACTTC. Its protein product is CASSIAQGSYEQYF.

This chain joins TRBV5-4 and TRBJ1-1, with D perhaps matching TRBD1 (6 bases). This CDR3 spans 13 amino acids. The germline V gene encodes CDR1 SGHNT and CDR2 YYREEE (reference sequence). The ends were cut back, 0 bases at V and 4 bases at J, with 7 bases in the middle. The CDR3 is CASSLDRVTEAFF. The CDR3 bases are TGTGCCAGCAGCTTGGACAGGGTCACTGAAGCTTTCTTT.

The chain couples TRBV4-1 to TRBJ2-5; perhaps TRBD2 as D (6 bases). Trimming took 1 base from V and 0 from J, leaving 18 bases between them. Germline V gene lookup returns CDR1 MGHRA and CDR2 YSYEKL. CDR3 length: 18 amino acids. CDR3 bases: TGCGCCAGCAGCCAAGTAGGTCCTAGCGTAACGTACCAAGAGACCCAGTACTTC. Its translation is CASSQVGPSVTYQETQYF.

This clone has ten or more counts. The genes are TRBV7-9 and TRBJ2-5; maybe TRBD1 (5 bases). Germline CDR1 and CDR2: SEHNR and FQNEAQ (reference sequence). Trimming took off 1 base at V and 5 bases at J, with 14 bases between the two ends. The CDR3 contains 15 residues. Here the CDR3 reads CASSLDGRVGETQYF. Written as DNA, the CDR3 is TGTGCCAGCAGCTTAGACGGCAGGGTGGGCGAGACCCAGTACTTC. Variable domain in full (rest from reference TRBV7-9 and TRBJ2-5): DTGVSQNPRHKITKRGQNVTFRCDPISEHNRLYWYRQTLGQGPEFLTYFQNEAQLEKSRLLSDRFSAERPKGSFSTLEIQRTEQGDSAMYLCASSLDGRVGETQYFGPGTRLLVL.